These 22 T cell receptor beta chains came from one sample sequenced in a study of T cells in Graves' hyperthyroidism and ophthalmopathy. Regions amplified from RNA transcripts were the TCR beta CDR3 regions. When the TCR CDR3 underwent first-round RT-PCR, the HTBI primer set was used. TCRdb called the multiplex PCR reads again in MiXCR, with one record for every CDR3 protein. Of over 700,000 distinct CDR3 sequences listed, around 19% are singletons. The sequenced material came from blood. These receptors originate from a woman between 45 and 65 years old with Graves' hyperthyroidism that later progressed to Graves' ophthalmopathy.

This clonotype was seen only a few times. The chain has TRBV3-1 and TRBJ2-7; D remains unclear. Germline CDR1 reads LGHDT; CDR2 reads YNNKEL (reference sequence). The CDR3 consists of 12 residues. Trimming took 4 bases from V and 9 from J, leaving 13 bases between them. The CDR3 bases are TGTGCCAGCAGCCCCTCGGGCGGAGCGCAGTACTTC. This translates into CASSPSGGAQYF.

This clonotype was found many times. V is TRBV5-1 and J is TRBJ2-3; D perhaps matches TRBD1 (6 bases). CDR3 length: 15 amino acids. The germline V gene encodes CDR1 SGHRS and CDR2 YFSETQ. Trimming removed 0 bases at V and 1 base at J, with 9 bases between. CDR3 bases: TGCGCCAGCAGCTTGGACAGGGCCGGCACAGATACGCAGTATTTT. It encodes CASSLDRAGTDTQYF.

This clonotype was found a few times. V is TRBV3-1 and J is TRBJ1-3; TRBD1 matches 7 bases. The CDR3 runs 16 residues. CDR1 LGHDT and CDR2 YNNKEL come from the germline V gene (reference sequence). V lost 1 base to trimming and J lost 0 bases; unmatched junction nucleotides: 3. The CDR3 reads CASSQGTGLSGNTIYF. The CDR3 region has the DNA TGTGCCAGCAGCCAAGGGACAGGACTCTCTGGAAACACCATATATTTT.

In this sample, this clonotype turned up a few times. This chain joins TRBV9 and TRBJ2-5; 9 bases agree with TRBD2. Germline CDR1 is SGDLS and CDR2 is YYNGEE. The trim removed 0 bases at V and 5 bases at J, leaving 8 bases unmatched. The CDR3 has 16 amino acids. CDR3 coding DNA: TGTGCCAGCAGCGTAGGTGCGGGGGGGGCCTTGGAGACCCAGTACTTC. The encoded protein is CASSVGAGGALETQYF.

V is TRBV20-1 and J is TRBJ2-2; D not resolved. Per the germline V gene, CDR1 is DFQATT and CDR2 is SNEGSKA (reference sequence). CDR3 size: 12 residues. The ends were cut back, 5 bases at V and 4 bases at J, with 8 bases in the middle. In DNA, the CDR3 is TGCAGTGCTTCAAACCCCACCGGGGAGCTGTTTTTT. It translates to CSASNPTGELFF.

This clonotype was seen at least ten times. The chain has TRBV27 and TRBJ1-1; D may be TRBD1 (5 bases). Germline loops: CDR1 MNHEY, CDR2 SMNVEV (reference sequence). Trimming removed 11 bases at V and 1 base at J, with 23 bases between. The CDR3 totals 16 residues. CDR3 DNA: TGTGCCTCCCAAAGACTGGACACCGGGGGGAACACTGAAGCTTTCTTT. Amino acids: CASQRLDTGGNTEAFF.

This chain uses TRBV2 with TRBJ1-3; D is undetermined. Germline values: CDR1 SNHLY, CDR2 FYNNEI. Deletions cut 4 bases from V and 3 bases from J, with 13 bases between. The CDR3 runs to 15 residues. The CDR3 loop is CASSGLGGFGNTIYF. The CDR3 DNA reads TGTGCCAGCAGTGGTCTAGGAGGGTTTGGAAACACCATATATTTT. The full variable domain, completed using reference TRBV2 and TRBJ1-3, is EPEVTQTPSHQVTQMGQEVILRCVPISNHLYFYWYRQILGQKVEFLVSFYNNEISEKSEIFDDQFSVERPDGSNFTLKIRSTKLEDSAMYFCASSGLGGFGNTIYFGEGSWLTVV.

The chain carries TRBV28 and TRBJ2-7; 8 bases map to TRBD1. The V segment lost 4 bases and the J segment 4 bases; nucleotides outside the gene matches: 0. CDR3 length: 12 amino acids. The germline V gene has CDR1 MDHEN and CDR2 SYDVKM. The CDR3 sequence is CASSYRGYEQYF. CDR3 DNA sequence: TGTGCCAGCAGTTACAGGGGGTACGAGCAGTACTTC.

The chain carries TRBV12-3 or TRBV12-4 and TRBJ1-5; the match to TRBD1 covers 7 bases. V shed 6 bases, J shed 11 bases, and the junction held 16 bases outside the gene matches. This CDR3 contains 15 residues. CDR3 coding DNA: TGTGCCAGCAGCTCCCGGGACAGTGGAAAGAAGACCCAGCATTTT. Its translation: CASSSRDSGKKTQHF.

This rearrangement joins TRBV7-6 to TRBJ1-2; tentatively, D is TRBD1 (5 bases). Germline loops: CDR1 SGHVS, CDR2 FNYEAQ. The CDR3 consists of 13 residues. Trimming shortened V by 5 bases and J by 10 bases, and 17 bases separated the two germline ends. CDR3 in amino acids: CASSPTSQGLYTF. DNA of the CDR3: TGTGCCAGCAGCCCTACATCCCAGGGTCTCTACACCTTC.

The table lists this clonotype with many counts. The chain combines TRBV9 with TRBJ2-7; D gene uncertain. Germline CDR1 reads SGDLS; CDR2 reads YYNGEE. The CDR3 length is 13 residues. V lost 0 bases and J lost 7, with 11 bases in between. CDR3 in amino acids: CASSVGRRTEQYF. CDR3 nucleotide sequence: TGTGCCAGCAGCGTAGGGCGACGAACGGAGCAGTACTTC.

The genes are TRBV27 and TRBJ1-5; D ambiguous. The CDR3 loop spans 13 amino acids. The V end lost 5 bases, the J end lost 6 bases, and 11 bases lay between the germline ends. Germline loops: CDR1 MNHEY, CDR2 SMNVEV (reference sequence). Here the CDR3 reads CASSLGRLQPQHF. The CDR3 nucleotides read TGTGCCAGCAGTCTCGGGAGACTTCAGCCCCAGCATTTT.

This clonotype was detected ten times or more. The chain combines TRBV5-1 with TRBJ1-1; D unresolved. The germline V and J ends were trimmed by 4 bases and 1 base, with 11 bases remaining between them. This CDR3 spans 14 amino acids. Per the germline V gene, CDR1 is SGHRS and CDR2 is YFSETQ. The CDR3 DNA is TGCGCCAGCAGCCCCGACGTGAGGAACACTGAAGCTTTCTTT. Its protein product is CASSPDVRNTEAFF.

This clonotype appeared many times. The CDR3 here is CASSLGQGAVREQFF. In nucleotides, the CDR3 is TGTGCCAGCAGCCTTGGACAGGGGGCTGTACGGGAGCAGTTCTTC. The chain has TRBV7-3 and TRBJ2-1; TRBD1 matches at 11 bases. The V segment lost 5 bases and the J segment 10 bases; nucleotides outside the gene matches: 10. The V gene's germline CDR1 is SGHTA and CDR2 FQGTGA. The CDR3 covers 15 residues.

This clonotype was counted at least ten times. The V call is TRBV7-9, the J call TRBJ1-1, with D tentatively TRBD1 (5 bases). Deletions cut 5 bases from V and 0 bases from J, with 7 bases between. The CDR3 sequence is 13 residues long. Per the germline V gene, CDR1 is SEHNR and CDR2 is FQNEAQ (reference sequence). In nucleotides, the CDR3 is TGTGCCAGCAGCACGGACATGAACACTGAAGCTTTCTTT. It codes for CASSTDMNTEAFF.

In the case of this clonotype: The CDR3 ends on some other residue instead of the conserved phenylalanine or tryptophan, so this is likely a read error. The rearrangement uses TRBV6-2 or TRBV6-3 and TRBJ2-5, with TRBD1 matching over 7 bases. The germline gives CDR1 MNHEY, CDR2 SVGEGT. This CDR3 contains 15 residues. V dropped 6 bases and J dropped 2; count of bases not matched to a gene: 9. CDR3 sequence reads: CASSQTGPPQETQYL. The CDR3 DNA sequence: TGTGCCAGCAGCCAGACAGGGCCACCACAAGAGACCCAGTACCTC.

V is TRBV29-1 and J is TRBJ2-7, with D tentatively TRBD1 (5 bases). Trimming took off 6 bases at V and 0 bases at J, with 9 bases between the two ends. This CDR3 is built from 12 residues. Germline-derived CDR1 and CDR2 are SQVTM and ANQGSEA. The CDR3 loop reads CSVRTYSYEQYF. The CDR3 DNA is TGCAGCGTCCGGACATACTCCTACGAGCAGTACTTC.

The J gene is TRBJ2-1, the V gene TRBV13, with 14 bases identical to TRBD2. The CDR3 loop spans 15 amino acids. From germline, CDR1 is PRHDT and CDR2 FYEKMQ (reference sequence). The ends lost 5 bases at V and 9 bases at J; junction bases unmatched: 6. CDR3 region: CASSARLAGGFEQFF. CDR3 in DNA: TGTGCCAGCAGCGCGAGACTAGCGGGGGGGTTTGAGCAGTTCTTC.

This chain joins TRBV3-1 and TRBJ2-1; weak D call: TRBD2 (5 bases). The CDR3 has 11 amino acids. The ends were cut back, 7 bases at V and 7 bases at J, with 8 bases in the middle. Germline loops: CDR1 LGHDT, CDR2 YNNKEL (reference sequence). CDR3 DNA sequence: TGTGCCAGCATCGGGGTAAATGAGCAGTTCTTC. This codes for CASIGVNEQFF.

J is TRBJ1-5 and V is TRBV7-2; D remains unclear. Trimming stripped 3 bases from V and 2 bases from J, with 11 bases between. The germline gives CDR1 SGHTA, CDR2 FQGNSA. The CDR3 spans 15 residues. DNA of the CDR3: TGTGCCAGCAGCTTCCAAGGGAGGGGCAATCAGCCCCAGCATTTT. Translation gives CASSFQGRGNQPQHF.

The rearrangement links TRBV9 to TRBJ1-6; tentative D call: TRBD1 (5 bases). The V gene's germline CDR1 is SGDLS and CDR2 YYNGEE. This CDR3 spans 15 amino acids. The ends were cut back, 2 bases at V and 8 bases at J, with 14 bases in the middle. The CDR3 DNA sequence: TGTGCCAGCAGCGTTAAGGGGAGGGTAGATTCACCCCTCCACTTT. This encodes CASSVKGRVDSPLHF.

On this clonotype: A read error is possible here, since a much larger clone lies one base away. The chain carries TRBV30 and TRBJ1-1; D is ambiguous. The V gene's germline CDR1 is GTSNPN and CDR2 SVGIG (reference sequence). V was shortened by 0 bases and J by 4 bases, with 12 bases between the two germline ends. The CDR3 is 14 amino acids. The CDR3 sequence is CAWSVCQPATEAFF. In DNA, the CDR3 is TGTGCCTGGAGTGTATGTCAGCCAGCCACTGAAGCTTTCTTT.